These 32 T cell receptor beta chains were all obtained from the same sample, sequenced in a study of control samples from healthy donors and cancer patients. Clones were read by immunoSEQ multiplex PCR, and TCRdb kept only the in-frame ones, dropping some. The table lists about 54,000 clones, almost 96% of them singletons. Sequenced: blood. Every receptor here comes from a woman in her 30s in good health.

This chain links TRBV19 with TRBJ1-3, with D possibly matching TRBD1 (5 bases). CDR1 and CDR2 from the germline V gene are LNHDA and SQIVND (reference sequence). V dropped 6 bases and J dropped 0 bases, with 9 bases sitting between them. The CDR3 is 14 residues long. The CDR3 DNA reads TGTGCCAGTAGCACAGGTGTCTCTGGAAACACCATATATTTT. Amino acids: CASSTGVSGNTIYF.

In its sample, this clone was seen once. This CDR3 reads CASSVNPRDAFDTQYF. CDR3 coding DNA: TGTGCCAGCAGCGTAAATCCCCGGGATGCCTTTGATACGCAGTATTTT. The V gene is TRBV5-5, the J gene TRBJ2-3; D might be TRBD2 (5 bases). There are 16 residues in the CDR3. Trimming took 4 bases from V and 6 from J, leaving 21 bases between them. Germline assignment: CDR1 SGHKS and CDR2 YYEKEE (reference sequence).

The rearrangement uses TRBV4-1 and TRBJ2-7, with 16 nucleotides matching TRBD2. The CDR3 length is 19 residues. Germline lookup yields CDR1 MGHRA and CDR2 YSYEKL. The V gene end was trimmed by 0 bases and the J gene end by 4 bases; junction bases not matched to a gene: 9. This CDR3 is CASSQDQGLAGGPLYEQYF. For the CDR3, the DNA is TGCGCCAGCAGCCAAGATCAGGGACTAGCGGGAGGGCCTTTATACGAGCAGTACTTC.

The gene calls are TRBV2 and TRBJ2-7; 8 bases map to TRBD2. J gave up 0 bases and V 8 bases, and 6 bases lay outside the gene matches. Germline V gene sequence: CDR1 SNHLY, CDR2 FYNNEI. The CDR3 totals 14 residues. The CDR3: CASRKSGSSYEQYF. The CDR3 DNA follows: TGTGCCAGCCGAAAAAGCGGGAGCTCCTACGAGCAGTACTTC.

This chain joins TRBV3-1 (or the pseudogene TRBV3-2) and TRBJ2-6; perhaps TRBD2 as D (6 bases). Germline values: CDR1 LGHDT, CDR2 YNNKEL (reference sequence). The CDR3 runs to 15 residues. V was trimmed by 1 base and J by 4 bases, leaving 8 bases between them. The CDR3 here is CASSQGGVGANVLTF. The CDR3 nucleotides read TGTGCCAGCAGCCAAGGGGGGGTCGGGGCCAACGTCCTGACTTTC.

The CDR3 here is CASSLVAGGPADTQYF. The CDR3 DNA reads as TGTGCCAGCAGTTTAGTAGCGGGAGGGCCAGCAGATACGCAGTATTTT. J is TRBJ2-3 and V is TRBV28; TRBD2 aligns across 11 bases. CDR3 length: 16 amino acids. The germline gives CDR1 MDHEN, CDR2 SYDVKM. The V gene end was trimmed by 2 bases and the J gene end by 4 bases; junction bases not matched to a gene: 5.

CDR3 nucleotide sequence: TGTGCCAGTAGTTTCATACAGGGGGCTTCCAATCAGCCCCAGCATTTT. This codes for CASSFIQGASNQPQHF. The rearrangement joins TRBV19 to TRBJ1-5; 9 positions agree with TRBD1. Germline V lookup: CDR1 LNHDA, CDR2 SQIVND (reference sequence). The V gene end was trimmed by 5 bases and the J gene end by 3 bases; junction bases not matched to a gene: 8. The length of the CDR3 is 16 residues.

This chain connects TRBV21-1 to TRBJ1-1; the DNA was not compared with TRBD1, the D call given in the table. TRBV21-1 is listed as a pseudogene. CDR3 size: 16 residues. CDR3 bases: TGTGCCAGCAGCACTATGGACTTGGACAGGGAAGTTGAAGCTTTCTTT. As protein: CASSTMDLDREVEAFF.

This clone is a singleton in its sample. The chain is built from TRBV5-4 and TRBJ2-1; D ambiguous. V was shortened by 3 bases and J by 7 bases, with 14 bases between the two germline ends. Germline V CDR1 and CDR2: SGHNT, YYREEE (reference sequence). This CDR3 region has 14 residues. The chain's CDR3 is CASSSPQPRNEQFF. The DNA for the CDR3 is TGTGCCAGCAGCTCCCCCCAACCGAGAAATGAGCAGTTCTTC.

This rearrangement joins TRBV6-1 to TRBJ2-6; a possible D gene is TRBD1 (7 bases). V shed 2 bases and J shed 3 bases, with 14 bases lying between them. This CDR3 has 17 amino acids. Germline V gene lookup returns CDR1 MNHNS and CDR2 SASEGT. Here the CDR3 DNA reads TGTGCCAGCAGTGAACGGGCAGGGGGGCTTGGGGCCAACGTCCTGACTTTC. Protein: CASSERAGGLGANVLTF.

The rearrangement links TRBV20-1 to TRBJ1-5; 10 nucleotides line up with TRBD1. Germline assignment: CDR1 DFQATT and CDR2 SNEGSKA (reference sequence). The CDR3 is 14 residues long. J lost 11 bases, V lost 6 bases, and 13 bases had no gene match. CDR3 nucleotide sequence: TGCAGTGCGAGTTCCGGGACAGGGGCTACGGCCCAGCATTTT. Protein: CSASSGTGATAQHF.

The rearrangement uses TRBV2 and TRBJ1-5, with D tentatively TRBD1 (5 bases). The germline gives CDR1 SNHLY, CDR2 FYNNEI. V lost 6 bases and J 0 bases, leaving 9 bases between the germline ends. The length of the CDR3 is 14 residues. The CDR3 coding sequence is TGTGCCAGCAGGGAGACAGATAGCAATCAGCCCCAGCATTTT. This codes for CASRETDSNQPQHF.

In its sample, this clone was seen once. This chain joins TRBV5-1 and TRBJ2-3, with a possible D match to TRBD1 (5 bases). Germline CDR1 SGHRS, CDR2 YFSETQ. Trimming took 0 bases from V and 0 from J, leaving 11 bases between them. The CDR3 has 16 amino acids. The CDR3 DNA sequence: TGCGCCAGCAGCTTGGGACAGCTAACGAGCACAGATACGCAGTATTTT. It translates to CASSLGQLTSTDTQYF.

This chain uses TRBV2 with TRBJ2-3; no firm D call. CDR1 and CDR2 from the germline V gene are SNHLY and FYNNEI. This CDR3 is built from 12 residues. V was cut by 4 bases and J by 6 bases, with 8 bases left in between. The CDR3 nucleotides are TGTGCCAGCAGTGCATCCCGGGATACGCAGTATTTT. Protein: CASSASRDTQYF.

J is TRBJ1-4 and V is TRBV11-2, with D hard to call. The length of the CDR3 is 18 residues. V was cut by 0 bases and J by 3 bases, with 17 bases left in between. CDR1 is SGHAT, CDR2 FQNNGV, per germline. DNA for the CDR3: TGTGCCAGCAGCTTAGATCAGGTGGGGAAGTTGGCTAATGAAAAACTGTTTTTT. Amino acids: CASSLDQVGKLANEKLFF.

The chain links TRBV4-1 to TRBJ1-4; D is ambiguous. V gave up 3 bases and J gave up 4 bases, with 9 bases separating them. There are 14 residues in the CDR3. Germline CDR1 is MGHRA and CDR2 is YSYEKL. Here the CDR3 DNA reads TGCGCCAGCAGCCACGTTGGGATTAATGAAAAACTGTTTTTT. Residues: CASSHVGINEKLFF.

For the CDR3, the DNA is TGCGCCAGCAGTGAGAGCCCCTTGGGCGGGGGTGGTGGCTACACCTTC. Encoded protein: CASSESPLGGGGGYTF. The chain carries TRBV10-1 and TRBJ1-2, with TRBD1 as a possible D gene (5 bases). CDR3 size: 16 residues. V lost 2 bases to trimming and J lost 7 bases, with 20 bases between them. Germline lookup yields CDR1 WNHNN and CDR2 SYGVQD (reference sequence).

The chain recombines TRBV7-9 with TRBJ2-2; 8 bases fit TRBD1. This CDR3 has 15 residues. The germline CDR1 and CDR2 sequences are SEHNR and FQNEAQ (reference sequence). After removal of 3 bases from V and 4 bases from J, the junction contained 4 bases not matched to a gene. The CDR3 DNA is TGTGCCAGCAGCTTCAGGGGGCCGGGCACCGGGGAGCTGTTTTTT. Its protein is CASSFRGPGTGELFF.

The chain is built from TRBV4-1 and TRBJ2-3, with 10 bases matching TRBD2. Per the germline V gene, CDR1 is MGHRA and CDR2 is YSYEKL. V lost 4 bases, J lost 1 base, and 8 bases stayed unmatched. The CDR3 has 17 residues. The CDR3 coding sequence is TGCGCCAGCAGCCTATCCCCCGGGACTAGCGGCACAGATACGCAGTATTTT. Translated, it gives CASSLSPGTSGTDTQYF.

The rearrangement links TRBV14 to TRBJ1-6; no clear D. Germline assignment: CDR1 SGHDN and CDR2 FVKESK. V shed 1 base and J shed 9 bases, with 16 bases lying between them. CDR3 length equals 16 residues. Here the CDR3 DNA reads TGTGCCAGCAGCCAAGGTTCGCCGAGAGGGAGTTCACCCCTCCACTTT. This translates into CASSQGSPRGSSPLHF.

The rearrangement joins TRBV5-1 to TRBJ2-2; TRBD2 matches at 8 bases. The CDR3 is 15 residues long. In germline, CDR1 is SGHRS, CDR2 YFSETQ. Losses at the gene ends were 4 bases for V and 2 bases for J; bases not matched to a gene: 4. CDR3 amino acids: CASSRLARNTGELFF. Written as DNA, the CDR3 is TGCGCCAGCAGCCGACTAGCGAGAAACACCGGGGAGCTGTTTTTT.

V is TRBV5-1 and J is TRBJ2-5; D possibly corresponds to TRBD2 (6 bases). V gave up 4 bases and J gave up 4 bases, with 11 bases separating them. Germline-derived CDR1 and CDR2 are SGHRS and YFSETQ. CDR3 length: 13 residues. Here the CDR3 reads CASSLNSGETQYF. CDR3 DNA: TGCGCCAGCAGCCTAAATAGCGGAGAGACCCAGTACTTC.

The chain uses TRBV7-9 and TRBJ1-2, with D hard to call. CDR1 is SEHNR and CDR2 is FQNEAQ in the germline V gene (reference sequence). The CDR3 is made up of 11 amino acids. V lost 2 bases and J 13 bases, leaving 11 bases between the germline ends. CDR3 amino acids: CASSLSSLCTF. DNA for the CDR3: TGTGCCAGCAGCTTAAGCTCTCTTTGCACCTTC. Full variable domain (rest looked up from reference TRBV7-9 and TRBJ1-2): DTGVSQNPRHKITKRGQNVTFRCDPISEHNRLYWYRQTLGQGPEFLTYFQNEAQLEKSRLLSDRFSAERPKGSFSTLEIQRTEQGDSAMYLCASSLSSLCTFGSGTRLTVV.

The chain couples TRBV5-1 to TRBJ1-1; 11 bases are a match to TRBD1. The germline V gene encodes CDR1 SGHRS and CDR2 YFSETQ. The CDR3 covers 14 residues. V shed 4 bases, J shed 6 bases, and the junction held 5 bases outside the gene matches. DNA for the CDR3: TGCGCCAGCAGCCTCGGACAGGGGGCTGCTGAAGCTTTCTTT. This codes for CASSLGQGAAEAFF.

This chain joins TRBV19 and TRBJ2-7, with D tentatively TRBD2 (5 bases). This CDR3 spans 13 amino acids. Germline values: CDR1 LNHDA, CDR2 SQIVND (reference sequence). Trimming shortened V by 5 bases and J by 2 bases, and 10 bases separated the two germline ends. CDR3 nucleotide sequence: TGTGCCAGTAGTCCGGACGGGACCTACGAGCAGTACTTC. Its protein product is CASSPDGTYEQYF.

V gene TRBV5-4 combines with J gene TRBJ2-7; D is uncertain. The ends were cut back, 2 bases at V and 3 bases at J, with 6 bases in the middle. CDR1 SGHNT and CDR2 YYREEE come from the germline V gene (reference sequence). CDR3 length equals 12 residues. CDR3 amino acids: CASSFGDYEQYF. CDR3 DNA: TGTGCCAGCAGCTTTGGGGACTACGAGCAGTACTTC.

The V and J genes are TRBV5-1 and TRBJ1-1; TRBD1 might be the D (5 bases). Germline CDR1 SGHRS, CDR2 YFSETQ. The germline V and J ends were trimmed by 3 bases and 0 bases, with 15 bases remaining between them. This CDR3 is 16 amino acids long. Here the CDR3 reads CASSWDLGRLNTEAFF. The CDR3 region has the DNA TGCGCCAGCAGCTGGGACTTGGGCAGGTTGAACACTGAAGCTTTCTTT.

This clone appeared a single time. The CDR3, as DNA: TGTGCCAGCAGTTCACTCAGCCTATACCAAGAGACCCAGTACTTC. It yields the protein CASSSLSLYQETQYF. The genes are TRBV27 and TRBJ2-5; no clear D gene. This CDR3 is built from 15 residues. V lost 4 bases and J lost 0, with 12 bases in between. Per the germline V gene, CDR1 is MNHEY and CDR2 is SMNVEV (reference sequence).

V is TRBV28 and J is TRBJ1-4; no definite D call. Germline assignment: CDR1 MDHEN and CDR2 SYDVKM. The length of the CDR3 is 14 residues. V lost 3 bases and J 7 bases, leaving 12 bases between the germline ends. The CDR3 here is CASSFRSGVEKLFF. The CDR3 nucleotides read TGTGCCAGCAGTTTCCGCTCCGGGGTTGAAAAACTGTTTTTT.

The V call is TRBV7-9, the J call TRBJ2-5; D not certain. Between the trimmed V and J ends, which lost 1 base and 1 base, there was a span of 16 bases. This CDR3 is 17 amino acids long. In germline, CDR1 is SEHNR, CDR2 FQNEAQ (reference sequence). The CDR3 coding sequence is TGTGCCAGCAGCTTAGTCTTGGCGGAGTGGATCCAAGAGACCCAGTACTTC. Its protein product is CASSLVLAEWIQETQYF. The entire variable domain, with the rest obtained from reference TRBV7-9 and TRBJ2-5, is as follows: DTGVSQNPRHKITKRGQNVTFRCDPISEHNRLYWYRQTLGQGPEFLTYFQNEAQLEKSRLLSDRFSAERPKGSFSTLEIQRTEQGDSAMYLCASSLVLAEWIQETQYFGPGTRLLVL.

The genes are TRBV2 and TRBJ1-2; no clear D gene. Germline V gene lookup returns CDR1 SNHLY and CDR2 FYNNEI. Deletions cut 3 bases from V and 4 bases from J, with 9 bases between. The CDR3 loop spans 13 amino acids. CDR3 amino acids: CASSDSLAYGYTF. As DNA, the CDR3 is TGTGCCAGCAGTGACTCTCTTGCCTATGGCTACACCTTC.

The rearrangement uses TRBV7-9 and TRBJ2-3, with 13 bases lining up with TRBD2. The germline gives CDR1 SEHNR, CDR2 FQNEAQ (reference sequence). The junction had 5 bases not matched to a gene; V was cut back by 7 bases and J by 4 bases. The CDR3 spans 15 residues. The CDR3 nucleotides are TGTGCCAGCACCGGGACTAGCGGGATCGCAGATACGCAGTATTTT. It codes for CASTGTSGIADTQYF.